The present TCR beta chain was sequenced within a study of regulatory and conventional T cells in RAG deficiency. Study results and caveats: Treg unique TCR beta sequences were approximately 100-fold fewer in Omenn syndrome and CID/AS patients than controls.

Worth noting for this clone: No antigen is known for it.

Conventional CD4+ T cells were sorted from blood as CD25-low CD127-high cells. Libraries were prepared by immunoSEQ multiplex PCR; TCRdb keeps only in-frame clonotypes and omits some of them. The sample lists about 34,000 clones, around 76% occurring once. The CDR3 totals 13 residues. The germline gives CDR1 SGHTA, CDR2 FQGTGA. V gave up 5 bases and J gave up 7 bases; unmatched junction bases: 5. A further study also used this sample, focusing on regulatory T cells. That paper states: The primer mix had 52 TRBV and 13 TRBJ primers. Patient repertoires had restricted TRB V-J pairs and skewed V and J usage, most in Tregs.

The source material was CD4+ effector T cells sorted from blood. The origin of this receptor is a human donor in good health. V and J are TRBV7-3 and TRBJ2-7, with TRBD1 matching over 10 bases. DNA of the CDR3: TGTGCCAGCAGCGAAGACAGGGGGCTTGAGCAGTACTTC. Its protein is CASSEDRGLEQYF.